Following are 17 T cell receptor beta chains from one sample sequenced in a study of naive and memory T cell subsets. The beta constant-region primer was an equimolar mix of two oligonucleotides covering TRBC1 and TRBC2. TCRdb recomputed calls from the UMI-ligation and nested PCR reads with MiXCR, one row per CDR3 protein. The repertoire holds 130,000 to 150,000 distinct CDR3 sequences, with about 17% as singletons. Sequenced: naive CD4+ T cells from blood. These receptors all stem from a human donor in good health.

Written as DNA, the CDR3 is TGTGCCAGCAGTCACGACAGGTCTGGGGCCAACGTCCTGACTTTC. It yields the protein CASSHDRSGANVLTF. The chain uses TRBV6-2 or TRBV6-3 and TRBJ2-6; tentative D call: TRBD1 (6 bases). The CDR3 extends over 15 amino acids. V was pared by 5 bases and J by 1 base, with 9 bases between. From germline, CDR1 is MNHEY and CDR2 SVGEGT.

This clonotype was seen a few times. DNA for the CDR3: TGCAGCGTTCTACCTTTGGACAGAGCTTACCAAGAGACCCAGTACTTC. It codes for CSVLPLDRAYQETQYF. The chain has TRBV29-1 and TRBJ2-5; D is possibly TRBD1 (6 bases). The V end lost 5 bases, the J end lost 0 bases, and 19 bases lay between the germline ends. This CDR3 comprises 16 residues. The germline V gene encodes CDR1 SQVTM and CDR2 ANQGSEA.

The CDR3 spells CASSLGVDRSTDTQYF. As DNA, the CDR3 is TGTGCCAGCAGCTTGGGAGTGGACAGAAGCACAGATACGCAGTATTTT. This chain links TRBV7-7 with TRBJ2-3; tentatively, D is TRBD1 (6 bases). V was clipped by 3 bases and J by 0 bases, with 13 bases between them. Germline CDR1 and CDR2: SSHAT and FNYEAQ (reference sequence). The CDR3 is made up of 16 amino acids.

The chain carries TRBV5-1 and TRBJ1-5, with D hard to call. CDR3 length equals 15 residues. The germline gives CDR1 SGHRS, CDR2 YFSETQ. V was trimmed by 0 bases and J by 1 base, leaving 8 bases between them. The CDR3 sequence: CASSLDSPSNQPQHF. The CDR3 DNA is TGCGCCAGCAGCTTGGACAGCCCGAGCAATCAGCCCCAGCATTTT.

The chain has TRBV28 and TRBJ2-7; 7 nucleotides match TRBD2. The V and J ends lost 8 bases and 4 bases, in that order; junction bases with no gene match: 14. Germline V gene sequence: CDR1 MDHEN, CDR2 SYDVKM. There are 15 residues in the CDR3. The DNA of the CDR3 is TGTGCCAGCGGAACTACGGGAGGAAGAGTTTACGAGCAGTACTTC. Its protein is CASGTTGGRVYEQYF.

The sample holds a few counts of this clonotype. V and J are TRBV20-1 and TRBJ2-2; the D gene is possibly TRBD2 (6 bases). This CDR3 region has 13 residues. The V gene lost 5 bases and the J gene lost 5 bases, with 12 bases spanning the gap. The germline V gene encodes CDR1 DFQATT and CDR2 SNEGSKA (reference sequence). The CDR3 sequence is CSASLGGTGELFF. In DNA, the CDR3 is TGCAGTGCTTCCTTGGGGGGTACCGGGGAGCTGTTTTTT.

The rearrangement links TRBV20-1 to TRBJ1-1, with D perhaps matching TRBD1 (5 bases). The CDR3 is 12 residues long. From germline, CDR1 is DFQATT and CDR2 SNEGSKA (reference sequence). Trimming stripped 6 bases from V and 1 base from J, with 9 bases between. Here the CDR3 DNA reads TGCAGTGCGACAGAGGCGAACACTGAAGCTTTCTTT. Protein product: CSATEANTEAFF.

J is TRBJ2-5 and V is TRBV5-1, with TRBD2 matching 13 bases. V lost 0 bases, J lost 1 base, and 3 bases stayed unmatched. This CDR3 has 17 amino acids. Germline V lookup: CDR1 SGHRS, CDR2 YFSETQ. In DNA form, the CDR3 reads TGCGCCAGCAGCTTGGTAGGGACTAGCGGGACCCAAGAGACCCAGTACTTC. Translation: CASSLVGTSGTQETQYF.

A few counts support this clonotype. This chain uses TRBV6-5 with TRBJ2-7; 9 bases align to TRBD2. Germline assignment: CDR1 MNHEY and CDR2 SVGAGI. Trimming cost V 2 bases and J 5 bases; bases outside gene matches: 10. The CDR3 contains 16 residues. The CDR3 nucleotides read TGTGCCAGCAGTTACCGTCCTTCTAGCGGGATAGACGAGCAGTACTTC. Translation gives CASSYRPSSGIDEQYF.

This clonotype was seen a handful of times. The chain employs TRBV6-2 or TRBV6-3 and TRBJ2-3; tentative D call: TRBD1 (7 bases). Trimming left V 8 bases short and J 3 bases short, with 12 bases between. Germline values: CDR1 MNHEY, CDR2 SVGEGT. This CDR3 spans 13 amino acids. In DNA form, the CDR3 reads TGTGCCAGCCAGGCAGGGGGGACAGATACGCAGTATTTT. Translating gives CASQAGGTDTQYF.

V gene TRBV20-1 combines with J gene TRBJ2-7, with 7 bases aligning to TRBD2. Germline CDR1 DFQATT, CDR2 SNEGSKA (reference sequence). The CDR3 is 14 residues long. Trimming at V came to 0 bases and at J to 2 bases, leaving 4 bases not matched to a gene. The CDR3 loop reads CSAREAGETYEQYF. The CDR3, as DNA: TGCAGTGCTAGAGAGGCGGGGGAAACCTACGAGCAGTACTTC.

This clonotype has at least ten counts. The chain uses TRBV18 and TRBJ2-3; D may be TRBD1 or TRBD2 (5 bases each). V was shortened by 8 bases and J by 6 bases, with 12 bases between the two germline ends. The germline gives CDR1 KGHSH, CDR2 LQKENI. CDR3 length equals 12 residues. This CDR3 is CASSPGTDTQYF. For the CDR3, the DNA is TGTGCCAGCAGCCCAGGGACCGATACGCAGTATTTT.

This clonotype was seen more than once but under ten times. The chain recombines TRBV28 with TRBJ2-1; 7 positions agree with TRBD1. Unmatched junction bases numbered 12, after V lost 5 bases and J lost 5 bases. CDR3 size: 16 residues. Per the germline V gene, CDR1 is MDHEN and CDR2 is SYDVKM. This CDR3 is CASSGQGVPFNNEQFF. CDR3 nucleotides: TGTGCCAGCAGTGGGCAGGGGGTGCCGTTTAACAATGAGCAGTTCTTC.

The sample holds a few counts of this clonotype. The genes are TRBV5-1 and TRBJ2-7; 10 positions match TRBD1. Germline values: CDR1 SGHRS, CDR2 YFSETQ. The CDR3 is 16 residues long. Trimming cost V 5 bases and J 5 bases; bases outside gene matches: 13. The CDR3 sequence is CASRLPRQGALDEQYF. The CDR3 nucleotides are TGCGCCAGCAGACTTCCCAGACAGGGGGCTCTGGACGAGCAGTACTTC.

This clonotype was counted ten times or more. The rearrangement joins TRBV28 to TRBJ1-5; D is ambiguous. The germline CDR1 and CDR2 sequences are MDHEN and SYDVKM. The CDR3 is 12 amino acids. V was trimmed by 9 bases and J by 0 bases, leaving 6 bases between them. This CDR3 reads CASSYSNQPQHF. The CDR3 DNA is TGTGCCAGTTCCTATAGCAATCAGCCCCAGCATTTT. The variable domain in full, completed from reference TRBV28 and TRBJ1-5, reads DVKVTQSSRYLVKRTGEKVFLECVQDMDHENMFWYRQDPGLGLRLIYFSYDVKMKEKGDIPEGYSVSREKKERFSLILESASTNQTSMYLCASSYSNQPQHFGDGTRLSIL.

This clonotype was counted a few times. The chain carries TRBV7-2 and TRBJ2-2, with 12 bases matching TRBD2. The CDR3 sequence is 16 residues long. J was trimmed by 6 bases and V by 6 bases; bases with no gene match: 8. CDR1 is SGHTA and CDR2 is FQGNSA in the germline V gene. This CDR3 reads CASRSASGRASGELFF. The CDR3 DNA is TGTGCCAGCAGGTCGGCTAGCGGGAGGGCGTCCGGGGAGCTGTTTTTT. Together with reference TRBV7-2 and TRBJ2-2, the CDR3 gives the full variable domain: GAGVSQSPSNKVTEKGKDVELRCDPISGHTALYWYRQSLGQGLEFLIYFQGNSAPDKSGLPSDRFSAERTGGSVSTLTIQRTQQEDSAVYLCASRSASGRASGELFFGEGSRLTVL.

This clonotype showed up just a few times. This chain links TRBV20-1 with TRBJ1-5, with 9 bases matching TRBD1. The V segment lost 3 bases and the J segment 4 bases; nucleotides outside the gene matches: 10. The CDR3 is 16 residues long. Germline-derived CDR1 and CDR2 are DFQATT and SNEGSKA (reference sequence). CDR3 coding DNA: TGCAGTGCTAGCGCGCAGGACAGGGGAGGAAATCAGCCCCAGCATTTT. This encodes CSASAQDRGGNQPQHF.